The rows below give T cell receptor beta chains drawn from one sample of a study of blood T cell repertoires in COVID-19. Here immunoSEQ multiplex PCR was the method, and the copy in TCRdb shows in-frame clones only, minus some. The data contain hundreds of thousands of clones, approximately 90% of them singletons. Sequences were obtained from peripheral blood. These receptors all come from a woman aged 30 to 39 with acute or convalescent COVID-19. Each CDR3 is given without its conserved first and last residue. Fields, in order: J gene, clone size, V gene, CDR3 protein. The listing skips clone size in some rows; elsewhere it reads once, few, many or a size class.

j_call: TRBJ1-6
clone_size: NA
v_call: TRBV5-1
cdr3_aa: ASSTGWDSPLH

j_call: TRBJ2-4
clone_size: NA
v_call: TRBV5-5
cdr3_aa: ASSIDSSLAKNIQY

j_call: TRBJ2-3
clone_size: NA
v_call: TRBV18
cdr3_aa: ASSPPVRSTDTQY

j_call: TRBJ2-3
clone_size: NA
v_call: TRBV7-3
cdr3_aa: ASSLTGWRRGAVDTQY

j_call: TRBJ2-5
clone_size: NA
v_call: TRBV7-4
cdr3_aa: ASRHIPGGLNGETQY

j_call: TRBJ2-3
clone_size: NA
v_call: TRBV25-1
cdr3_aa: ASSAQSDTQY

j_call: TRBJ2-5
clone_size: NA
v_call: TRBV2
cdr3_aa: ASSENRAPQETQY

j_call: TRBJ2-5
clone_size: NA
v_call: TRBV5-5
cdr3_aa: ASSRQVFQETQY

j_call: TRBJ2-5
clone_size: NA
v_call: TRBV5-1
cdr3_aa: ASSLGAGYKETQY

j_call: TRBJ2-5
clone_size: NA
v_call: TRBV6-5
cdr3_aa: ASSPRGAKETQY

j_call: TRBJ2-5
clone_size: NA
v_call: TRBV15
cdr3_aa: ATSRDLTAQETQY

j_call: TRBJ1-2
clone_size: NA
v_call: TRBV6-6
cdr3_aa: ASSIGQPRGYT

j_call: TRBJ2-1
clone_size: NA
v_call: TRBV5-4
cdr3_aa: ASSSIETSTFYNEQF

j_call: TRBJ2-2
clone_size: NA
v_call: TRBV6-5
cdr3_aa: ASSSSGQGGTGELF

j_call: TRBJ2-7
clone_size: NA
v_call: TRBV30
cdr3_aa: AWSVKGGEQY

j_call: TRBJ1-2
clone_size: few
v_call: TRBV27
cdr3_aa: ASSLRGTGGYGYT

j_call: TRBJ2-3
clone_size: NA
v_call: TRBV10-1
cdr3_aa: ASSDGATHTQY

j_call: TRBJ1-3
clone_size: NA
v_call: TRBV2
cdr3_aa: ASSGQGARGNTIY

j_call: TRBJ1-3
clone_size: few
v_call: TRBV12-2
cdr3_aa: ASRPTRVPGNTIY

j_call: TRBJ2-3
clone_size: NA
v_call: TRBV7-9
cdr3_aa: ASSPDSSTDTQY

j_call: TRBJ1-2
clone_size: NA
v_call: TRBV3-1/TRBV3-2
cdr3_aa: ASSQERSGGGYT

j_call: TRBJ2-1
clone_size: NA
v_call: TRBV3-1/TRBV3-2
cdr3_aa: ASSQPGLANEQF

j_call: TRBJ2-2
clone_size: NA
v_call: TRBV27
cdr3_aa: ASSLLQSTGELF

j_call: TRBJ1-1
clone_size: few
v_call: TRBV5-1
cdr3_aa: ASSLLQGQTEAF

j_call: TRBJ1-5
clone_size: once
v_call: TRBV28
cdr3_aa: ASSGGGGVQPQH

j_call: TRBJ2-3
clone_size: NA
v_call: TRBV9
cdr3_aa: ASSVGDRTDTQY

j_call: TRBJ1-2
clone_size: NA
v_call: TRBV15
cdr3_aa: ATSRDKGAGNGYT

j_call: TRBJ2-1
clone_size: few
v_call: TRBV2
cdr3_aa: ASSRLGPEQF